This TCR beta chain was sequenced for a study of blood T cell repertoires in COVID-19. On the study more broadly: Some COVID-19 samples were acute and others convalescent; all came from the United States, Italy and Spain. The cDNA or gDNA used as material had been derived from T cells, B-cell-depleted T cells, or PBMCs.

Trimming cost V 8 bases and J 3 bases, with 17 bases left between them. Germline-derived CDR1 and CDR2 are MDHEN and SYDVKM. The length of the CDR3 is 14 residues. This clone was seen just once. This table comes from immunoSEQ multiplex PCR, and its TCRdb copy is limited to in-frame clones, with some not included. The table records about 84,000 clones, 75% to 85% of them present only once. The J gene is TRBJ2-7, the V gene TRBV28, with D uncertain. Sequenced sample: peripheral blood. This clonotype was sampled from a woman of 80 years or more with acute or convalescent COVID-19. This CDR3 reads CASSEPQFLYEQYF. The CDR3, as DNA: TGTGCCAGCTCGGAGCCCCAGTTTCTCTACGAGCAGTACTTC.